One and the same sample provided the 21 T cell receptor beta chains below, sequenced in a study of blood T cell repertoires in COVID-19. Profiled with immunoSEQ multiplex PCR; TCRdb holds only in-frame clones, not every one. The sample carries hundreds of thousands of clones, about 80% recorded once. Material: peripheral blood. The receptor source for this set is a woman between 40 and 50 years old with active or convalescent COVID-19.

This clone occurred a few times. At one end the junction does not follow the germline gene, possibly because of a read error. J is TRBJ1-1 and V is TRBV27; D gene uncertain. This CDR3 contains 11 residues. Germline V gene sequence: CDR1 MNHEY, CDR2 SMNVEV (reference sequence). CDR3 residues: CASSSNSEAFF. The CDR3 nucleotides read TGTGCCAGCAGTTCCAACAGTGAAGCTTTCTTT.

CDR3 nucleotide sequence: TGTGCCAGCAGTGAATATGAGGGATCCCCCCATTACGAGCAGTACTTC. Its translation: CASSEYEGSPHYEQYF. The chain joins TRBV25-1 to TRBJ2-7; D perhaps matches TRBD2 (5 bases). CDR1 and CDR2 from the germline V gene are MGHDK and SYGVNS. V lost 0 bases to trimming and J lost 4 bases, with 16 bases between them. The CDR3 spans 16 residues.

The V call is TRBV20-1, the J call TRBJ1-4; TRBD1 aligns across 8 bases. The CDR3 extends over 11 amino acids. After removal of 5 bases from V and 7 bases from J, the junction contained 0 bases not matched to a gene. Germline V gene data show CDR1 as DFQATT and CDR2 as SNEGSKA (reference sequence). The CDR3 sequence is CSADRGEKLFF. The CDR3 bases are TGCAGTGCTGACAGGGGTGAAAAACTGTTTTTT.

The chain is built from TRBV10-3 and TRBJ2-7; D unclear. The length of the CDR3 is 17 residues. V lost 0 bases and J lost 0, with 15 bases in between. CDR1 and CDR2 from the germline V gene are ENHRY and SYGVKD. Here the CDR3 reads CAISESANGTVSYEQYF. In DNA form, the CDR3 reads TGTGCCATCAGTGAGTCGGCTAACGGAACAGTCTCCTACGAGCAGTACTTC.

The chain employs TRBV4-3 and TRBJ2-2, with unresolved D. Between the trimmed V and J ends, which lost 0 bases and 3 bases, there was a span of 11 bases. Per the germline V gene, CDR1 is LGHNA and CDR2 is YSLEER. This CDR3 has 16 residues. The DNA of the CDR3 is TGCGCCAGCAGCCAAGAACTATCTATCCACACCGGGGAGCTGTTTTTT. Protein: CASSQELSIHTGELFF.

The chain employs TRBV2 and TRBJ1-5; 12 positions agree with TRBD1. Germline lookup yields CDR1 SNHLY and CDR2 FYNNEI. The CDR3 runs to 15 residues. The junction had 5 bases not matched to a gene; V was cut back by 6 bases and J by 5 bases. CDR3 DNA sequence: TGTGCCAGCAGGGCCGGGACAGGGGGCTATCAGCCCCAGCATTTT. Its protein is CASRAGTGGYQPQHF. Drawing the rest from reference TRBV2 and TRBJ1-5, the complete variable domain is EPEVTQTPSHQVTQMGQEVILRCVPISNHLYFYWYRQILGQKVEFLVSFYNNEISEKSEIFDDQFSVERPDGSNFTLKIRSTKLEDSAMYFCASRAGTGGYQPQHFGDGTRLSIL.

The CDR3 DNA reads as TGTGCCAGCAGTTACCGAGCGGGGGACGCAGATACGCAGTATTTT. Its protein product is CASSYRAGDADTQYF. V and J are TRBV6-5 and TRBJ2-3, with 8 bases identical to TRBD2. The CDR3 contains 15 residues. The V gene end was trimmed by 2 bases and the J gene end by 4 bases; junction bases not matched to a gene: 5. Germline CDR1 reads MNHEY; CDR2 reads SVGAGI.

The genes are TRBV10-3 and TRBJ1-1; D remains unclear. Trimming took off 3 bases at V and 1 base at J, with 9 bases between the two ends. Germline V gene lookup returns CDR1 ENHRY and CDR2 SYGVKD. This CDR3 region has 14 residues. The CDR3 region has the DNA TGTGCCATCAGTGACGGGGATACGAACACTGAAGCTTTCTTT. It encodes CAISDGDTNTEAFF.

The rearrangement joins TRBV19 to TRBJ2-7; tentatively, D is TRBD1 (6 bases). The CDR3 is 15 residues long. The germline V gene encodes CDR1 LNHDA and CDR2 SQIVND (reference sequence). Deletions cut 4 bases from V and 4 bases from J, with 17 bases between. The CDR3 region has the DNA TGTGCCAGTAGTACGCTCACAGGGATTGTGTACGAGCAGTACTTC. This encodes CASSTLTGIVYEQYF. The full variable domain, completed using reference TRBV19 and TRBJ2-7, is DGGITQSPKYLFRKEGQNVTLSCEQNLNHDAMYWYRQDPGQGLRLIYYSQIVNDFQKGDIAEGYSVSREKKESFPLTVTSAQKNPTAFYLCASSTLTGIVYEQYFGPGTRLTVT.

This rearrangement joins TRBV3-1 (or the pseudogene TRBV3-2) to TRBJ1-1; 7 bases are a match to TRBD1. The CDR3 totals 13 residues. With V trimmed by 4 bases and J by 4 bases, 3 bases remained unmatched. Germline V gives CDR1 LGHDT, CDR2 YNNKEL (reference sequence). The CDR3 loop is CASSPSGGTEAFF. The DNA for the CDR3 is TGTGCCAGCAGCCCTTCAGGGGGCACTGAAGCTTTCTTT.

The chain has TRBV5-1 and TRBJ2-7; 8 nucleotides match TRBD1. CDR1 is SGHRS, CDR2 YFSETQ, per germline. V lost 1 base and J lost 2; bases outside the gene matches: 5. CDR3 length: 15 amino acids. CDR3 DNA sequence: TGCGCCAGCAGCTTGTTAGGGACAGGCACCTACGAGCAGTACTTC. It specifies CASSLLGTGTYEQYF.

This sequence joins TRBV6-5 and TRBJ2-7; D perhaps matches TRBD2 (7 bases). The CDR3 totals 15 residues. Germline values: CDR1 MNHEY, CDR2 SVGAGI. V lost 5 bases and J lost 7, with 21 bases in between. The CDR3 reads CASSNRLGGAREQYF. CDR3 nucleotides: TGTGCCAGCAGTAACCGGCTAGGGGGGGCGAGGGAGCAGTACTTC.

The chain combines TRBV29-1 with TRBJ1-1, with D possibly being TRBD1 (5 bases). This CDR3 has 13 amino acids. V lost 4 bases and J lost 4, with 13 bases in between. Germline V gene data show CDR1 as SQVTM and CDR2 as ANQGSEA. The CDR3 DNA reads TGCAGCGTTGCCAGGGAGGGGAGCACTGAAGCTTTCTTT. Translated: CSVAREGSTEAFF.

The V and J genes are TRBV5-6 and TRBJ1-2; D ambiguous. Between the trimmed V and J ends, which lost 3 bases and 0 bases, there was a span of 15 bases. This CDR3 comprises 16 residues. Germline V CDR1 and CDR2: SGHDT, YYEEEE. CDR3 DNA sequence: TGTGCCAGCAGCTCCGCGCCCGACGGAGCTAACTATGGCTACACCTTC. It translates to CASSSAPDGANYGYTF.

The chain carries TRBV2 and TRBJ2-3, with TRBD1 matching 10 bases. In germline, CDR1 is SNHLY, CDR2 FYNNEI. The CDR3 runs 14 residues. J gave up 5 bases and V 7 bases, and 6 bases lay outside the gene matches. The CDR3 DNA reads TGTGCCAGCACTTTAGGGACAGGGGTAGATACGCAGTATTTT. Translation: CASTLGTGVDTQYF. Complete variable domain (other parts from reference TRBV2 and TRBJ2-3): EPEVTQTPSHQVTQMGQEVILRCVPISNHLYFYWYRQILGQKVEFLVSFYNNEISEKSEIFDDQFSVERPDGSNFTLKIRSTKLEDSAMYFCASTLGTGVDTQYFGPGTRLTVL.

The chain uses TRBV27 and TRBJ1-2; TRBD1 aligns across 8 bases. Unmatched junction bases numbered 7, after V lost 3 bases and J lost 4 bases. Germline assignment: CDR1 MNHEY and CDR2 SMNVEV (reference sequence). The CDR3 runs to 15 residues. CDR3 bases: TGTGCCAGCAGTTTGGGAGGACAGGGAGCCTATGGCTACACCTTC. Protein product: CASSLGGQGAYGYTF.

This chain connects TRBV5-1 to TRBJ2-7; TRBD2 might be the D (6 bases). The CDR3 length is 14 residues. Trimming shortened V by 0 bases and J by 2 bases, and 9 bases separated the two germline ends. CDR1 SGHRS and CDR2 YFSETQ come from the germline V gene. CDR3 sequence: CASSLVGGAYEQYF. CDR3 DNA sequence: TGCGCCAGCAGCTTGGTAGGAGGGGCCTACGAGCAGTACTTC.

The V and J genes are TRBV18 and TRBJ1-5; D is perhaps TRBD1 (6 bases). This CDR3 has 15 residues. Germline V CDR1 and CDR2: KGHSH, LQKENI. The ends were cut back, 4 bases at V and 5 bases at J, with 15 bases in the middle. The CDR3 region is CASSLPGPGDQPQHF. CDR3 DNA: TGTGCCAGCTCACTGCCGGGACCAGGGGATCAGCCCCAGCATTTT.

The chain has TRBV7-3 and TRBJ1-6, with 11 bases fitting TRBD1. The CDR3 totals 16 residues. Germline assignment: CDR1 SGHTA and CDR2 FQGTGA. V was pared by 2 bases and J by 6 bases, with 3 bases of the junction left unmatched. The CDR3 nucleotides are TGTGCCAGCAGCTTAGGACAGGGGGCGCTTAATTCACCCCTCCACTTT. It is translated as CASSLGQGALNSPLHF.

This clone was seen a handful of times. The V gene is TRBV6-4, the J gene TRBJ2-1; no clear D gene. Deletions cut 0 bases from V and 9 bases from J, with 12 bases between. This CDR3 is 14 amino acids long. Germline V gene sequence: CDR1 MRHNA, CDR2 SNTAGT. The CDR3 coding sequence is TGTGCCAGCAGTGACTCTTATCTTAACAGTGAGCAGTTCTTC. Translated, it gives CASSDSYLNSEQFF.

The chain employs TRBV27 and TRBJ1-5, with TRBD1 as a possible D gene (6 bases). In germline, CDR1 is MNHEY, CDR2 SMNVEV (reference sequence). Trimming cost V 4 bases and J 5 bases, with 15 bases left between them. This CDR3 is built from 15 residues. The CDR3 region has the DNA TGTGCCAGCAGTTCCGCAGGGGCGGGAGATCAGCCCCAGCATTTT. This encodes CASSSAGAGDQPQHF.